A single T cell receptor beta chain is shown here with its context. Its specificity is not known. Germline values: CDR1 LGHNA, CDR2 YSLEER. This CDR3 comprises 17 residues. V was clipped by 0 bases and J by 1 base, with 12 bases between them. ViraFEST assay sequencing came after antigen-specific CD4+ T cells were expanded with viral peptide pools. The culture ran for approximately 9 days before CD4+ T cells were isolated. SARS-CoV-2 infection was confirmed by PCR in the person between March and December 2020. TCRdb's copy holds only in-frame clones and misses some; the assay was immunoSEQ multiplex PCR. In the table there are around 37,000 clones, around 67% of which are singletons. This sample was included in a study of vaccination effects on CD4 cells after COVID-19.

The TCR originated in a human donor who had a prior SARS-CoV-2 infection. This rearrangement joins TRBV4-3 to TRBJ1-4; a weak D match, TRBD1 (6 bases). The source was CD4+ T cells from PBMCs cultured with a peptide pool, collected before COVID-19 vaccination. For the CDR3, the DNA is TGCGCCAGCAGCCAAGATTCCGGGGGCGGAACTAATGAAAAACTGTTTTTT. Its protein product is CASSQDSGGGTNEKLFF.